These 10 T cell receptor beta chains came from one sample sequenced in a study of T cell responses to AZD1222 COVID-19 vaccine. Libraries were prepared by immunoSEQ multiplex PCR; TCRdb keeps only in-frame clonotypes and omits some of them. This table holds 170,000 or so clones, 90% found once. The sequences come from peripheral blood, collected on day 0 of AZD1222 vaccination. The receptors stem from an adult in good health.

The gene calls are TRBV6-5 and TRBJ2-7; D is undetermined. The CDR3 consists of 15 residues. V dropped 0 bases and J dropped 3 bases, with 12 bases sitting between them. Germline values: CDR1 MNHEY, CDR2 SVGAGI. CDR3 sequence: CASSYSRGADYEQYF. CDR3 DNA sequence: TGTGCCAGCAGTTACTCGAGAGGTGCGGACTACGAGCAGTACTTC.

This chain links TRBV7-3 with TRBJ1-1, with TRBD1 matching over 8 bases. V lost 4 bases and J lost 4; bases outside the gene matches: 8. Germline loops: CDR1 SGHTA, CDR2 FQGTGA. This CDR3 spans 15 amino acids. CDR3 nucleotides: TGTGCCAGCAGCTCTACTGGACAGGGTCCCACTGAAGCTTTCTTT. It translates to CASSSTGQGPTEAFF.

This clone was counted a single time. This chain uses TRBV25-1 with TRBJ1-2, with D maybe TRBD1 (6 bases). The CDR3 runs to 14 residues. Germline loops: CDR1 MGHDK, CDR2 SYGVNS. The V end lost 7 bases, the J end lost 0 bases, and 12 bases lay between the germline ends. Written as DNA, the CDR3 is TGTGCCAGCACCGAGGGGGGCCCTAACTATGGCTACACCTTC. Encoded protein: CASTEGGPNYGYTF.

V and J are TRBV29-1 and TRBJ1-2, with TRBD1 matching 9 bases. V lost 7 bases, J lost 6 bases, and 6 bases stayed unmatched. The CDR3 loop spans 12 amino acids. Germline V gene data show CDR1 as SQVTM and CDR2 as ANQGSEA. The CDR3 bases are TGCAGCGGCGGGACAGGGTCGGATGGCTACACCTTC. This sequence encodes CSGGTGSDGYTF.

The chain carries TRBV7-2 and TRBJ2-3; 7 bases match TRBD2. J was trimmed by 11 bases and V by 1 base; bases with no gene match: 18. The CDR3 contains 17 residues. The germline V gene has CDR1 SGHTA and CDR2 FQGNSA. CDR3 DNA sequence: TGTGCCAGCAGCTTAGAGGAGGGGCCAGCGGGGTCGAGGGGGCAGTATTTT. Protein sequence: CASSLEEGPAGSRGQYF.

The chain recombines TRBV4-1 with TRBJ2-2; D may correspond to TRBD1 or TRBD2 (5 bases each). The CDR3 contains 15 residues. Germline V gene data show CDR1 as MGHRA and CDR2 as YSYEKL. The V and J ends lost 4 bases and 4 bases respectively, with 13 bases between them. CDR3 loop: CASSPRIGATGELFF. For the CDR3, the DNA is TGCGCCAGCAGCCCAAGGATCGGGGCCACCGGGGAGCTGTTTTTT.

The rearrangement links TRBV7-3 to TRBJ2-3; the match to TRBD2 covers 12 bases. Trimming at V came to 4 bases and at J to 4 bases, leaving 6 bases not matched to a gene. CDR1 and CDR2 (germline): SGHTA, FQGTGA. The CDR3 length is 16 residues. Written as DNA, the CDR3 is TGTGCCAGCAGCTCCCGACTAGCGGGGGCCTCAGATACGCAGTATTTT. Its protein is CASSSRLAGASDTQYF.

The chain recombines TRBV11-2 with TRBJ1-1; a weak D match, TRBD1 (5 bases). Germline values: CDR1 SGHAT, CDR2 FQNNGV. The CDR3 consists of 14 residues. With 6 bases removed from V and 0 bases from J, the gap between germline ends came to 11 bases. The CDR3 here is CASRPGPMNTEAFF. The CDR3, as DNA: TGTGCCAGCAGACCGGGGCCAATGAACACTGAAGCTTTCTTT. The full variable domain, completed using reference TRBV11-2 and TRBJ1-1, is EAGVAQSPRYKIIEKRQSVAFWCNPISGHATLYWYQQILGQGPKLLIQFQNNGVVDDSQLPKDRFSAERLKGVDSTLKIQPAKLEDSAVYLCASRPGPMNTEAFFGQGTRLTVV.

This chain links TRBV7-2 with TRBJ2-3; a possible D gene is TRBD2 (5 bases). The CDR3 contains 13 residues. The V gene lost 5 bases and the J gene lost 10 bases, with 16 bases spanning the gap. CDR1 is SGHTA and CDR2 is FQGNSA in the germline V gene. The CDR3 DNA reads TGTGCCAGCAGCACCCGGGGTAAGGCGGCGCAGTATTTT. This sequence encodes CASSTRGKAAQYF.

The rearrangement links TRBV6-5 to TRBJ1-4; D is possibly TRBD1 (6 bases). Germline V gene lookup returns CDR1 MNHEY and CDR2 SVGAGI. The CDR3 loop spans 14 amino acids. The V gene lost 4 bases and the J gene lost 4 bases, with 10 bases spanning the gap. The CDR3 loop is CASSSTGLNEKLFF. DNA of the CDR3: TGTGCCAGCAGTTCTACAGGGCTTAATGAAAAACTGTTTTTT.